This T cell receptor (beta chain) was recorded in a study of early T cells in non-severe SARS-CoV-2 infection. The overall study: Alpha and beta chains were unpaired, from unsorted whole-blood bulk RNA.

V was clipped by 3 bases and J by 2 bases; unmatched bases: 8. The germline V gene encodes CDR1 SGDLS and CDR2 YYNGEE. CDR3 length: 16 residues. Overall study findings and caveats: The study's VDJdb matching favored anti-spike CD8 responses and missed private and CD4 specificities.

Individual cDNA molecules received unique molecular identifiers. Each CDR3 protein is one row after TCRdb ran MiXCR on the 5' RACE reads. The table lists about 60,000 distinct CDR3 sequences, roughly 10% of them singletons. This clonotype was counted between two and nine times. The antigen remains unidentified. The chain carries TRBV9 and TRBJ2-3; 8 bases match TRBD2. The sequenced sample was whole blood, obtained at baseline. The receptor comes from an adult who was a healthcare worker with PCR-confirmed SARS-CoV-2 infection or an uninfected control (not recorded which). In DNA form, the CDR3 reads TGTGCCAGCAGCGCCGAACTAGCGGCGATCACAGATACGCAGTATTTT. Residues: CASSAELAAITDTQYF.